This T cell receptor (beta chain) came from a study of blood T cell repertoires in COVID-19. Across the whole study: The origin of the acute and convalescent COVID-19 samples was the United States, Italy and Spain. From T cells, B-cell-depleted T cells, or PBMCs came the material, which was cDNA or gDNA.

Trimming took off 0 bases at V and 0 bases at J, with 21 bases between the two ends. Germline V gives CDR1 KGHSH, CDR2 LQKENI. This CDR3 region has 20 residues. While infection was still active, Seattle patients were enrolled and then followed longitudinally. In the authors' methods: Estimation of nucleated cell counts relied on the amplification of reference gene primers. Data came from immunoSEQ multiplex PCR; TCRdb stores just in-frame clones and leaves some out. The DNA gave D and trimming, while V, J and clone size come from that table. This table holds almost 95,000 clones, roughly nine tenths found once.

The chain carries TRBV18 and TRBJ2-1; TRBD1 might be the D (6 bases). This receptor was obtained from a woman aged 60-70 years with COVID-19, enrolled during active disease. What was sequenced was peripheral blood. The CDR3 spells CASSPPLPPRGQSSYNEQFF. For the CDR3, the DNA is TGTGCCAGCTCACCACCGCTCCCCCCCAGGGGCCAGAGCTCCTACAATGAGCAGTTCTTC.